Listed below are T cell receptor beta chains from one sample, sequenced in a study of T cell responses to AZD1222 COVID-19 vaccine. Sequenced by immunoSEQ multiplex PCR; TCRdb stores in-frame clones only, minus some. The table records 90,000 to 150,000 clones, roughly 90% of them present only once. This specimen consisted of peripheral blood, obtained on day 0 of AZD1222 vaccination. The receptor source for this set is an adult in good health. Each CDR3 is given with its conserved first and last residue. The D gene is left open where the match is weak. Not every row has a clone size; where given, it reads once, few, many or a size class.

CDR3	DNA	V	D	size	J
CASSAKRERGEQYF	TGTGCCAGCAGCGCAAAGCGGGAGCGGGGGGAGCAGTACTTC	TRBV11-1	TRBD2	-	TRBJ2-7
CASSLSDTQYF	TGTGCCAGCAGTCTATCAGATACGCAGTATTTT	TRBV12-3/TRBV12-4	-	-	TRBJ2-3
CATGGRDTQYF	TGTGCCACCGGAGGACGAGATACGCAGTATTTT	TRBV10-3	-	-	TRBJ2-3
CASSIRLDWSSYEQYF	TGTGCCAGTAGTATTAGACTCGACTGGAGCTCCTACGAGCAGTACTTC	TRBV19	-	-	TRBJ2-7
CAISGAAGTGNNYGYTF	TGTGCCATCAGTGGGGCGGCCGGGACAGGGAATAACTATGGCTACACCTTC	TRBV10-3	TRBD1	-	TRBJ1-2
CSAGVDYTF	TGCAGTGCTGGAGTTGACTACACCTTC	TRBV20-1	-	-	TRBJ1-2
CASSLVSGGDTGELFF	TGTGCCAGCAGCTTAGTTTCGGGGGGTGACACCGGGGAGCTGTTTTTT	TRBV11-3	TRBD2	-	TRBJ2-2
CASSPRLVRDNEQFF	TGTGCCAGCAGCCCCAGACTGGTTAGGGACAATGAGCAGTTCTTC	TRBV11-2	-	-	TRBJ2-1
CASSSNPDRGGGYTF	TGTGCCAGCAGCTCCAACCCGGACAGGGGTGGTGGCTACACCTTC	TRBV13	TRBD1	-	TRBJ1-2
CASSFGRQARSSTDTQYF	TGTGCCAGCAGTTTTGGCCGGCAGGCCCGCTCTAGCACAGATACGCAGTATTTT	TRBV28	-	once	TRBJ2-3
CASSVGALGQGRNQPQHF	TGTGCCAGCAGCGTAGGAGCCCTAGGACAGGGCAGAAATCAGCCCCAGCATTTT	TRBV9	TRBD1	-	TRBJ1-5
CASSSIRVQGETEAFF	TGTGCCAGCAGCTCAATCAGGGTCCAGGGTGAAACTGAAGCTTTCTTT	TRBV7-9	-	-	TRBJ1-1
CSVARQGSSYEQYF	TGCAGCGTCGCCCGACAGGGGAGCTCCTACGAGCAGTACTTC	TRBV29-1	TRBD1	-	TRBJ2-7
CATPWVSGYGYTF	TGTGCCACCCCCTGGGTCTCGGGCTATGGCTACACCTTC	TRBV15	-	-	TRBJ1-2
CASTGQYNQPQHF	TGTGCCAGTACGGGACAGTACAATCAGCCCCAGCATTTT	TRBV6-6	TRBD1	once	TRBJ1-5
CASSYRDSLYGYTF	TGTGCCAGCAGTTATCGGGACAGCCTATATGGCTACACCTTC	TRBV6-5	TRBD1	-	TRBJ1-2
CSASSGREEKLFF	TGCAGTGCTAGTTCGGGGCGCGAGGAAAAACTGTTTTTT	TRBV20-1	-	few	TRBJ1-4
CASSVDRTGTFGSLHF	TGTGCCAGCAGCGTAGATAGGACAGGGACTTTCGGGTCCCTCCACTTT	TRBV9	TRBD1	-	TRBJ1-6
CASSQDLTVYEQYF	TGTGCCAGCAGCCAAGATTTGACAGTCTACGAGCAGTACTTC	TRBV3-1/TRBV3-2	-	-	TRBJ2-7
CASSVGRDSLNTEAFF	TGTGCCAGCAGCGTTGGTCGGGACAGTCTTAACACTGAAGCTTTCTTT	TRBV9	TRBD1	-	TRBJ1-1
CASSLRANQPQHF	TGTGCCAGTAGTCTGAGGGCTAATCAGCCCCAGCATTTT	TRBV19	-	-	TRBJ1-5
CASSLWSGNTEAFF	TGTGCCAGCAGCTTATGGTCCGGTAACACTGAAGCTTTCTTT	TRBV7-6	-	-	TRBJ1-1
CASRKDGSFNEKLFF	TGTGCCAGTAGGAAGGACGGTAGCTTTAATGAAAAACTGTTTTTT	TRBV19	-	-	TRBJ1-4
CATSRAAGRGAGNTIYF	TGTGCCACCAGCAGAGCGGCGGGCAGAGGGGCTGGAAACACCATATATTTT	TRBV15	-	-	TRBJ1-3
CASSLNVGGLAGGPSSYNEQFF	TGTGCCAGCAGCTTAAACGTCGGTGGACTAGCGGGGGGCCCAAGCTCCTACAATGAGCAGTTCTTC	TRBV7-3	TRBD2	-	TRBJ2-1
CASSQVWGETQYF	TGTGCCAGCAGCCAAGTCTGGGGGGAGACCCAGTACTTC	TRBV14	-	few	TRBJ2-5
CASSPLRAGGNEQFF	TGTGCCAGCAGCCCCCTGAGAGCGGGGGGGAATGAGCAGTTCTTC	TRBV7-2	TRBD2	-	TRBJ2-1
CASSETGDSPLHF	TGTGCCAGCAGTGAGACAGGAGACTCACCCCTCCACTTT	TRBV12-3/TRBV12-4	-	-	TRBJ1-6
CASTARDDQETQYF	TGCGCCAGCACCGCAAGAGACGACCAAGAGACCCAGTACTTC	TRBV4-1	-	few	TRBJ2-5
CASSLGLAGEETQYF	TGTGCCAGCAGCTTGGGACTAGCGGGGGAAGAGACCCAGTACTTC	TRBV5-5	TRBD2	-	TRBJ2-5
CASSQDKGFPGNTIYF	TGTGCCAGCAGCCAAGATAAGGGGTTCCCTGGAAACACCATATATTTT	TRBV3-1/TRBV3-2	-	-	TRBJ1-3
CASSLSQGIGYGYTF	TGTGCCAGCAGTTTATCGCAGGGGATAGGGTATGGCTACACCTTC	TRBV27	-	-	TRBJ1-2
CASSSAGRDGYTF	TGTGCCAGCAGTTCGGCGGGGAGGGATGGCTACACCTTC	TRBV12-3/TRBV12-4	-	-	TRBJ1-2
CASSQRGDRYTGELFF	TGTGCCAGCAGCCAGCGGGGGGACCGATATACCGGGGAGCTGTTTTTT	TRBV27	TRBD2	-	TRBJ2-2
CASKHQGIGNQPQHF	TGTGCCAGTAAGCACCAGGGAATTGGCAATCAGCCCCAGCATTTT	TRBV6-5	-	-	TRBJ1-5
CATSPKGREQFF	TGTGCCACCTCCCCTAAGGGAAGGGAGCAGTTCTTC	TRBV6-4	-	-	TRBJ2-1
CASSSRLSSYNEQFF	TGTGCCAGCAGTTCTCGGCTCAGCTCCTACAATGAGCAGTTCTTC	TRBV6-5	-	-	TRBJ2-1
CASSLGIQETQYF	TGTGCCAGCAGCCTAGGGATACAAGAGACCCAGTACTTC	TRBV3-1/TRBV3-2	-	-	TRBJ2-5
CASSPNTGELFF	TGTGCCAGCTCACCAAACACCGGGGAGCTGTTTTTT	TRBV18	-	-	TRBJ2-2
CASSLNGHSGNTIYF	TGTGCCAGCAGCTTGAATGGACACTCTGGAAACACCATATATTTT	TRBV5-8	-	-	TRBJ1-3
CASSHVVQPFSNQPQHF	TGTGCCAGCAGCCATGTGGTTCAGCCGTTTAGCAATCAGCCCCAGCATTTT	TRBV7-8	-	-	TRBJ1-5